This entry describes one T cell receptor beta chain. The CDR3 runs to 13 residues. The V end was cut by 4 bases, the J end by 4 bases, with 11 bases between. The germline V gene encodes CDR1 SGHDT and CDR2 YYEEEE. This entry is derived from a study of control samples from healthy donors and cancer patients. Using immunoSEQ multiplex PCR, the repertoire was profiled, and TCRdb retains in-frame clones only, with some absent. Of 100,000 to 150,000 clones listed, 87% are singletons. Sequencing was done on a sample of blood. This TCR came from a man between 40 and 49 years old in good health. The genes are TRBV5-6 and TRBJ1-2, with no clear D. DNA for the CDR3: TGTGCCAGCAGCCCATTTTCTGGCTATGGCTACACCTTC. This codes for CASSPFSGYGYTF.